The 27 T cell receptor beta chains presented below share a single source sample, sequenced in a study of CD8+CD57+ T cells in acquired aplastic anemia. Genomic DNA constituted the template upon which TCR beta VDJ and CDR3 profiling was performed. From the reads, TCRdb called clonotypes with MiXCR, one entry per CDR3 protein. Of roughly 420,000 distinct CDR3 sequences in the sample, 65% to 80% are singletons; the top ten hold more than 3.5%. Sample: sorted CD4+, CD8+, or CD8+CD57+ T cells (not recorded which) from PBMCs. Receptors were obtained from a human donor in good health, serving as a control.

The rearrangement uses TRBV7-2 and TRBJ2-5; 13 bases match TRBD2. J gave up 5 bases and V 5 bases, and 14 bases lay outside the gene matches. This CDR3 is 18 amino acids long. Germline-derived CDR1 and CDR2 are SGHTA and FQGNSA. The CDR3 DNA is TGTGCCAGCAGCGACGGACTAGCGGGGGCCTATTGCAGGGAGACCCAGTACTTC. This encodes CASSDGLAGAYCRETQYF.

This clonotype was found a few times. V usage is TRBV9 and J usage is TRBJ2-3, with D perhaps TRBD1 (5 bases). The germline V gene has CDR1 SGDLS and CDR2 YYNGEE. Trimming cost V 2 bases and J 3 bases, with 13 bases left between them. The CDR3 is 15 amino acids. CDR3 DNA: TGTGCCAGCAGCGTTTTCGGACAAGCAACAGATACGCAGTATTTT. As protein: CASSVFGQATDTQYF.

The V gene is TRBV6-1, the J gene TRBJ1-3, with a weak D call TRBD1 (5 bases). The CDR3 loop spans 14 amino acids. Germline V gene lookup returns CDR1 MNHNS and CDR2 SASEGT. V was clipped by 8 bases and J by 7 bases, with 18 bases between them. CDR3 coding DNA: TGTGCCAGCGCCCCATGGGGCGGGCGGAACACCATATATTTT. Protein sequence: CASAPWGGRNTIYF.

This clonotype occurred many times. The genes are TRBV5-5 and TRBJ2-6; tentatively, D is TRBD2 (6 bases). The CDR3 contains 15 residues. CDR1 is SGHKS, CDR2 YYEKEE, per germline (reference sequence). V was trimmed by 1 base and J by 1 base, leaving 6 bases between them. CDR3 residues: CASSLSGSGANVLTF. CDR3 DNA: TGTGCCAGCAGCTTGAGCGGGTCTGGGGCCAACGTCCTGACTTTC.

This clonotype was picked up many times. The CDR3 DNA is TGCGCCAGCAGCCAAGAAGAGAGCGGGGCAAATTCACCCCTCCACTTT. It encodes CASSQEESGANSPLHF. V usage is TRBV4-3 and J usage is TRBJ1-6, with TRBD1 as a possible D gene (5 bases). Germline V gives CDR1 LGHNA, CDR2 YSLEER. CDR3 size: 16 residues. The V end lost 0 bases, the J end lost 7 bases, and 13 bases lay between the germline ends.

In the case of this clonotype: A junction end diverges from the germline sequence, so it may reflect a read error. The J gene is TRBJ2-7, the V gene TRBV5-1; D is tentatively TRBD1 or TRBD2 (5 bases each). Germline V gives CDR1 SGHRS, CDR2 YFSETQ. This CDR3 comprises 16 residues. Written as DNA, the CDR3 is TGCGCCACCAGCAGAGTATGGGGACGAGGGCTCTACGAGCAGTACTTC. Translated: CATSRVWGRGLYEQYF. Complete variable domain (other parts from reference TRBV5-1 and TRBJ2-7): KAGVTQTPRYLIKTRGQQVTLSCSPISGHRSVSWYQQTPGQGLQFLFEYFSETQRNKGNFPGRFSGRQFSNSRSEMNVSTLELGDSALYLCATSRVWGRGLYEQYFGPGTRLTVT.

Here the CDR3 DNA reads TGTGCCAGCAGCTTACCTCGGATGGGGTTGTATGAAGAGACCCAGTACTTC. Encoded protein: CASSLPRMGLYEETQYF. V usage is TRBV7-9 and J usage is TRBJ2-5; D remains unclear. The CDR3 totals 17 residues. Trimming cost V 2 bases and J 3 bases, with 19 bases left between them. The germline CDR1 and CDR2 sequences are SEHNR and FQNEAQ (reference sequence).

This clonotype appeared many times. The chain recombines TRBV5-1 with TRBJ2-7; 11 nucleotides match TRBD2. Germline CDR1 and CDR2: SGHRS and YFSETQ. This CDR3 has 14 residues. Unmatched junction bases numbered 3, after V lost 4 bases and J lost 3 bases. CDR3 sequence reads: CASSATSGVYEQYF. The CDR3, as DNA: TGCGCCAGCAGCGCGACTAGCGGGGTCTACGAGCAGTACTTC.

There are many counts of this clonotype. V is TRBV7-2 and J is TRBJ1-1; 10 positions agree with TRBD1. The germline V gene has CDR1 SGHTA and CDR2 FQGNSA. The CDR3 is 14 amino acids. The V and J ends lost 5 bases and 4 bases, in that order; junction bases with no gene match: 4. CDR3 residues: CASSTRDRGTEAFF. CDR3 in DNA: TGTGCCAGCAGCACCCGGGACAGGGGCACTGAAGCTTTCTTT. Looking up the rest from reference TRBV7-2 and TRBJ1-1 gives the full variable domain: GAGVSQSPSNKVTEKGKDVELRCDPISGHTALYWYRQSLGQGLEFLIYFQGNSAPDKSGLPSDRFSAERTGGSVSTLTIQRTQQEDSAVYLCASSTRDRGTEAFFGQGTRLTVV.

This clonotype was counted at least ten times. This chain links TRBV14 with TRBJ1-3; D remains unclear. V shed 0 bases and J shed 0 bases, with 12 bases lying between them. The germline V gene encodes CDR1 SGHDN and CDR2 FVKESK. The CDR3 has 17 amino acids. In DNA form, the CDR3 reads TGTGCCAGCAGCCAAGATCCTCCGGACTACTCTGGAAACACCATATATTTT. It translates to CASSQDPPDYSGNTIYF.

The chain links TRBV9 to TRBJ2-1; D is ambiguous. V lost 0 bases and J lost 16, with 20 bases in between. The CDR3 is made up of 14 amino acids. Germline CDR1 reads SGDLS; CDR2 reads YYNGEE. This CDR3 reads CASSVGAPDTQYFF. Written as DNA, the CDR3 is TGTGCCAGCAGCGTAGGGGCGCCAGATACGCAGTATTTCTTC.

The gene calls are TRBV7-2 and TRBJ2-3; 8 positions agree with TRBD2. J lost 13 bases, V lost 6 bases, and 12 bases had no gene match. Germline V lookup: CDR1 SGHTA, CDR2 FQGNSA. CDR3 length equals 13 residues. The CDR3 coding sequence is TGTGCCAGCAGGCGGGGGGTCATAGTTCCGAAGTATTTT. Its protein is CASRRGVIVPKYF.

Ten or more counts support this clonotype. The V and J genes are TRBV6-6 and TRBJ1-1; no definite D call. The CDR3 covers 11 residues. V shed 5 bases and J shed 7 bases, with 8 bases lying between them. Germline V gives CDR1 MNHNY, CDR2 SVGAGI (reference sequence). In nucleotides, the CDR3 is TGTGCCAGCAGTCCTCGATTTGAAGCTTTCTTT. The encoded protein is CASSPRFEAFF.

Concerning this clonotype: This CDR3 fails to terminate in the conserved phenylalanine or tryptophan, so it likely reflects a read error. It is unclear where the CDR3 begins or ends on the DNA, so no DNA is shown, and the CDR3 is as TCRdb lists it. The chain uses TRBV10-3 and TRBJ2-5; the D call TRBD1 from the table was never checked on the DNA. Germline loops: CDR1 ENHRY, CDR2 SYGVKD. The CDR3 adds up to 16 amino acids, both ends counted. CDR3 residues: CAILPGTGNDRYTFYS.

V usage is TRBV7-9 and J usage is TRBJ1-2; no firm D call. CDR1 is SEHNR, CDR2 FQNEAQ, per germline (reference sequence). V was trimmed by 4 bases and J by 0 bases, leaving 15 bases between them. CDR3 length: 16 amino acids. The CDR3 is CASSSTGSTTNYGYTF. CDR3 nucleotide sequence: TGTGCCAGCAGCTCCACGGGGTCCACGACTAACTATGGCTACACCTTC.

The gene calls are TRBV6-1 and TRBJ1-2; 8 nucleotides align to TRBD1. With V trimmed by 6 bases and J by 6 bases, 6 bases remained unmatched. The CDR3 runs 13 residues. Germline V gene lookup returns CDR1 MNHNS and CDR2 SASEGT. The CDR3 nucleotides read TGTGCCAGCAGCTCCTGGGACAGGCATGGCTACACCTTC. Its translation is CASSSWDRHGYTF.

The chain joins TRBV7-8 to TRBJ2-7; D is tentatively TRBD1 or TRBD2 (5 bases each). Trimming left V 0 bases short and J 10 bases short, with 22 bases between. CDR1 is SGHVS and CDR2 is FQNEAQ in the germline V gene. This CDR3 has 16 residues. CDR3 in DNA: TGTGCCAGCAGCTTAGCGGGGGAAGCTGAAGCTTTCTTTCAGTACTTC. Encoded protein: CASSLAGEAEAFFQYF.

As for this clonotype: Its ends do not fully match the called genes, so a read error is possible. The chain is built from TRBV7-3 and TRBJ1-2, with D possibly matching TRBD1 (6 bases). The length of the CDR3 is 12 residues. Germline values: CDR1 SGHTA, CDR2 FQGTGA. As DNA, the CDR3 is TGTGCCAGCAGTTTAATAGGGGGTGGGTACACCTTC. Translating it yields CASSLIGGGYTF.

A remark on this clonotype: One junction end disagrees with the germline gene, perhaps due to a read error. The chain links TRBV4-1 to TRBJ2-2, with 7 bases that match TRBD2. The CDR3 totals 16 residues. Germline V CDR1 and CDR2: MGHRA, YSYEKL. Written as DNA, the CDR3 is TGTGCCAGCAGCTTATTGGGCGGGGGGAACACCGGGGAGCTGTTTTTT. This gives the protein CASSLLGGGNTGELFF.

At least ten counts were recorded for this clonotype. The J gene is TRBJ2-2, the V gene TRBV20-1; TRBD2 might be the D (6 bases). From germline, CDR1 is DFQATT and CDR2 SNEGSKA (reference sequence). V lost 2 bases and J lost 2, with 18 bases in between. The CDR3 length is 17 residues. In DNA, the CDR3 is TGCAGTGCTAGAAAGCACCTGACTAGAGTAAACACCGGGGAGCTGTTTTTT. It encodes CSARKHLTRVNTGELFF.

This clonotype was observed many times. The chain is built from TRBV4-1 and TRBJ1-2, with D unresolved. The CDR3 loop spans 13 amino acids. Germline V gives CDR1 MGHRA, CDR2 YSYEKL. Trimming shortened V by 2 bases and J by 2 bases, and 6 bases separated the two germline ends. The CDR3, as DNA: TGCGCCAGCAGCCAATCAAGAAACTATGGCTACACCTTC. It yields the protein CASSQSRNYGYTF.

This clonotype was recorded once. The V call is TRBV7-2, the J call TRBJ2-3; the match to TRBD1 covers 9 bases. This CDR3 is 15 amino acids long. V shed 5 bases, J shed 5 bases, and the junction held 8 bases outside the gene matches. Looked up from germline, CDR1 is SGHTA and CDR2 is FQGNSA. CDR3 sequence reads: CASSTAQGALDTQYF. The CDR3 nucleotides are TGTGCCAGCAGCACTGCACAGGGGGCGTTAGATACGCAGTATTTT.

Concerning this clonotype: It is likely a read error, because the conserved phenylalanine at the end of the CDR3 is missing. The DNA is omitted, as the CDR3 cannot be located on it reliably, and the CDR3 follows TCRdb's listing. The V and J genes are TRBV15 and TRBJ1-2. Germline CDR1 and CDR2: LNHNV and YYDKDF (reference sequence). The CDR3 comprises 16 residues, both ends counted. The CDR3 sequence is CATAPLRGSKQPQHFG.

Turning to this clonotype: The DNA is left out, because the CDR3 cannot be placed on it with certainty; the CDR3 is given as TCRdb lists it. V is TRBV9 and J is TRBJ1-2; no check of the table's D call, TRBD1, against the DNA was made. The CDR3 region is 15 residues in length, termini included. Germline CDR1 reads SGDLS; CDR2 reads YYNGEE. CDR3 amino acids: CASSGTCRSFLCNTF.

The V gene is TRBV2, the J gene TRBJ1-5; 8 bases match TRBD1. The CDR3 is made up of 15 amino acids. Germline V gene sequence: CDR1 SNHLY, CDR2 FYNNEI. After removal of 7 bases from V and 16 bases from J, the junction contained 21 bases not matched to a gene. The chain's CDR3 is CASICDRGADTQYHF. CDR3 bases: TGTGCCAGCATTTGTGACAGGGGCGCAGATACGCAGTATCATTTT. The complete variable domain, with remaining parts taken from reference TRBV2 and TRBJ1-5, reads EPEVTQTPSHQVTQMGQEVILRCVPISNHLYFYWYRQILGQKVEFLVSFYNNEISEKSEIFDDQFSVERPDGSNFTLKIRSTKLEDSAMYFCASICDRGADTQYHFGDGTRLSIL.

The V call is TRBV5-1, the J call TRBJ2-1; D uncertain. Matching the DNA end better, TRBJ2-7 makes the J call doubtful. The germline V gene encodes CDR1 SGHRS and CDR2 YFSETQ. The length of the CDR3 is 14 residues. The CDR3: CASSLGTGRAEQYF. The CDR3, as DNA: TGCGCCAGCAGCCTCGGAACCGGGCGAGCGGAGCAGTACTTC.

In its sample, this clonotype was seen a few times. The chain has TRBV25-1 and TRBJ1-2, with D unclear. Germline loops: CDR1 MGHDK, CDR2 SYGVNS. V dropped 0 bases and J dropped 3 bases, with 5 bases sitting between them. The CDR3 totals 13 residues. The CDR3 DNA reads as TGTGCCAGCAGTGAATATCTCCACTATGGCTACACCTTC. Its protein product is CASSEYLHYGYTF.